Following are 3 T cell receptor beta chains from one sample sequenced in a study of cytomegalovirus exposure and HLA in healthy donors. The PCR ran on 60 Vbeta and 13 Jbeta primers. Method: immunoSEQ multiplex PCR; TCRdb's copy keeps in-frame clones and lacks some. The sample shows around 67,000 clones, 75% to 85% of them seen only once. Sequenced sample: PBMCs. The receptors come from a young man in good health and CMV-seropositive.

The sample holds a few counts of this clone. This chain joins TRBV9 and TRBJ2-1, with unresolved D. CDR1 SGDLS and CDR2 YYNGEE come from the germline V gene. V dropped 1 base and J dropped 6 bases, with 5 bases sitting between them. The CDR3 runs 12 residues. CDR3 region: CASSVQVNEQFF. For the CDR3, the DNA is TGTGCCAGCAGCGTACAGGTCAATGAGCAGTTCTTC.

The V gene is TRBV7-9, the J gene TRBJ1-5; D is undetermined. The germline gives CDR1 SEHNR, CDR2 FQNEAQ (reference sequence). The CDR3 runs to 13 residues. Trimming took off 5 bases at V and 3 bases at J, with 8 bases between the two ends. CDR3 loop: CASSLNSNQPQHF. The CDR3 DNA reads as TGTGCCAGCAGCCTGAACTCCAATCAGCCCCAGCATTTT.

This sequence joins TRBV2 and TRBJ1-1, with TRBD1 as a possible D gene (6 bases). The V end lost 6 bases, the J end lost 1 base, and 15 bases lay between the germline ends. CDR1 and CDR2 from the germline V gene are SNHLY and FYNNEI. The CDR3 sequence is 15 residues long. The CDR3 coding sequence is TGTGCCAGCAGAGAGGGGTTAGGGGGGAACACTGAAGCTTTCTTT. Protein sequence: CASREGLGGNTEAFF.